This TCR beta chain was observed in a study of cytomegalovirus exposure and HLA in healthy donors. Germline V gene sequence: CDR1 GTSNPN, CDR2 SVGIG (reference sequence). The CDR3 sequence is 13 residues long. The ends were cut back, 7 bases at V and 2 bases at J, with 12 bases in the middle. 60 Vbeta and 13 Jbeta primers were used in PCR. Libraries were prepared by immunoSEQ multiplex PCR; TCRdb keeps only in-frame clonotypes and omits some of them. There are 160,000 or so clones in the sample; about three quarters occur only once, and about 1.5% lies in the top ten. The clonotype was recovered from a woman aged 25 to 39 in good health and CMV-seronegative. The rearrangement links TRBV30 to TRBJ1-5; D gene uncertain. Sequenced input: PBMCs. The CDR3 DNA reads TGTGCCTCGCGGGGTTCCGGCAATCAGCCCCAGCATTTT. Translated: CASRGSGNQPQHF.